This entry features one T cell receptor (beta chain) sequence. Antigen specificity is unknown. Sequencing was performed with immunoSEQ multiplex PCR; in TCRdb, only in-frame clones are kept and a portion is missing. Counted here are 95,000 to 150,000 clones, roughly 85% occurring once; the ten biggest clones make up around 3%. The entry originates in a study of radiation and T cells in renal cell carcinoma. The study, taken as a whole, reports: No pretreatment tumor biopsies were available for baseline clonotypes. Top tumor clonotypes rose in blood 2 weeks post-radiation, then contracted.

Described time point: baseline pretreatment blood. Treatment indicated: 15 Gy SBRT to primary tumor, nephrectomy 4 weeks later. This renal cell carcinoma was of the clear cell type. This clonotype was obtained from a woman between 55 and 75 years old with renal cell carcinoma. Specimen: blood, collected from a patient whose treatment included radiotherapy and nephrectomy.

The CDR3 here is CASSQQGAVGYTF. The CDR3 DNA is TGTGCCAGCAGCCAACAGGGGGCCGTTGGCTACACCTTC. The chain uses TRBV14 and TRBJ1-2; 8 bases map to TRBD1. This CDR3 region has 13 residues. The J segment lost 7 bases and the V segment lost 2 bases, leaving 3 bases of the junction unmatched. Germline CDR1 and CDR2: SGHDN and FVKESK.